Following are 23 T cell receptor beta chains from one sample sequenced in a study of immune evolution from preneoplasia to lung adenocarcinoma. Clones were sequenced by immunoSEQ multiplex PCR, and TCRdb holds only the in-frame ones, with some missing. The sample lists around 8,000 clones; 65% to 90% were seen once. Material: FFPE minimally invasive lung adenocarcinoma tissue. The receptors were gathered from a person aged 70 to 80 with lung adenocarcinoma.

By share, this clone counts as medium-sized. The chain uses TRBV27 and TRBJ2-1; D might be TRBD1 (6 bases). The CDR3 is made up of 12 amino acids. The V gene lost 6 bases and the J gene lost 6 bases, with 9 bases spanning the gap. Germline V lookup: CDR1 MNHEY, CDR2 SMNVEV (reference sequence). The chain's CDR3 is CASRQGTNEQFF. Written as DNA, the CDR3 is TGTGCCAGCAGACAGGGTACCAATGAGCAGTTCTTC.

The V and J genes are TRBV2 and TRBJ2-7, with D perhaps TRBD2 (7 bases). Germline V gene sequence: CDR1 SNHLY, CDR2 FYNNEI. The CDR3 consists of 13 residues. Trimming stripped 6 bases from V and 6 bases from J, with 15 bases between. The CDR3 DNA follows: TGTGCCAGCAGGTCCTTGAGGGGGGGCGAGCAGTACTTC. Translated, it gives CASRSLRGGEQYF.

J is TRBJ2-3 and V is TRBV29-1; the D gene is possibly TRBD2 (6 bases). The length of the CDR3 is 15 residues. Germline V gene sequence: CDR1 SQVTM, CDR2 ANQGSEA. V was trimmed by 4 bases and J by 1 base, leaving 15 bases between them. CDR3 sequence: CSVVGPGVGTDTQYF. CDR3 DNA: TGCAGCGTTGTTGGACCGGGAGTAGGCACAGATACGCAGTATTTT.

The chain joins TRBV5-1 to TRBJ2-7; no clear D. This CDR3 comprises 12 residues. Germline V lookup: CDR1 SGHRS, CDR2 YFSETQ. V lost 0 bases and J 3 bases, leaving 4 bases between the germline ends. CDR3 region: CASSLANYEQYF. The CDR3 DNA follows: TGCGCCAGCAGCTTGGCAAACTACGAGCAGTACTTC.

This chain links TRBV28 with TRBJ2-7; 9 bases are a match to TRBD1. This CDR3 is built from 15 residues. V shed 6 bases and J 3 bases; nucleotides not matched to a gene: 9. Germline V CDR1 and CDR2: MDHEN, SYDVKM. CDR3 coding DNA: TGTGCCAGCAGGCCTGGGACAGGGCCTCTCTACGAGCAGTACTTC. Translating it yields CASRPGTGPLYEQYF.

This clone was recorded only once. The chain carries TRBV27 and TRBJ1-6; the D gene is possibly TRBD1 (5 bases). Germline V CDR1 and CDR2: MNHEY, SMNVEV (reference sequence). CDR3 length equals 14 residues. Trimming removed 3 bases at V and 8 bases at J, with 11 bases between. The CDR3 region has the DNA TGTGCCAGCAGTTTTGGGACTGTATATTCACCCCTCCACTTT. Translating it yields CASSFGTVYSPLHF.

J is TRBJ2-5 and V is TRBV4-1, with D unclear. Germline assignment: CDR1 MGHRA and CDR2 YSYEKL. This CDR3 has 13 residues. V shed 3 bases and J shed 7 bases, with 12 bases lying between them. The CDR3 is CASSQGPRLTQYF. The CDR3 coding sequence is TGCGCCAGCAGCCAGGGCCCCCGTTTGACCCAGTACTTC.

The chain links TRBV18 to TRBJ2-7; D remains ambiguous. Germline CDR1 is KGHSH and CDR2 is LQKENI. The length of the CDR3 is 12 residues. V lost 3 bases and J lost 6, with 9 bases in between. Here the CDR3 reads CASSPRPGEQYF. The CDR3, as DNA: TGTGCCAGCTCACCCCGTCCGGGCGAGCAGTACTTC. The full variable domain, completed using reference TRBV18 and TRBJ2-7, is NAGVMQNPRHLVRRRGQEARLRCSPMKGHSHVYWYRQLPEEGLKFMVYLQKENIIDESGMPKERFSAEFPKEGPSILRIQQVVRGDSAAYFCASSPRPGEQYFGPGTRLTVT.

This clone was detected a few times. This rearrangement joins TRBV6-6 to TRBJ1-1; the D is unclear. Between the trimmed V and J ends, which lost 8 bases and 0 bases, there was a span of 7 bases. Germline CDR1 reads MNHNY; CDR2 reads SVGAGI (reference sequence). CDR3 length: 12 amino acids. DNA for the CDR3: TGTGCCAGCTGGGAGATGAACACTGAAGCTTTCTTT. This translates into CASWEMNTEAFF.

The chain recombines TRBV2 with TRBJ1-2; 7 positions match TRBD1. The CDR3 spans 14 residues. CDR1 is SNHLY, CDR2 FYNNEI, per germline. V dropped 9 bases and J dropped 5; count of bases not matched to a gene: 12. CDR3 residues: CAREKGGGRYGYTF. CDR3 sequence (DNA): TGTGCCAGGGAGAAGGGAGGGGGCCGATATGGCTACACCTTC. The full variable domain, in which reference TRBV2 and TRBJ1-2 provide the parts outside the CDR3, is EPEVTQTPSHQVTQMGQEVILRCVPISNHLYFYWYRQILGQKVEFLVSFYNNEISEKSEIFDDQFSVERPDGSNFTLKIRSTKLEDSAMYFCAREKGGGRYGYTFGSGTRLTVV.

This chain uses TRBV7-8 with TRBJ2-5; D is unclear. V was cut by 5 bases and J by 0 bases, with 7 bases left in between. The germline gives CDR1 SGHVS, CDR2 FQNEAQ. This CDR3 comprises 13 residues. The CDR3 reads CASSPDHQETQYF. The CDR3 DNA reads TGTGCCAGCAGCCCGGACCACCAAGAGACCCAGTACTTC.

The chain joins TRBV18 to TRBJ2-3; D is possibly TRBD1 (5 bases). The CDR3 totals 12 residues. Germline loops: CDR1 KGHSH, CDR2 LQKENI. Trimming cost V 3 bases and J 4 bases, with 5 bases left between them. DNA of the CDR3: TGTGCCAGCTCACCGGGGCCAGATACGCAGTATTTT. Protein product: CASSPGPDTQYF. The full variable domain, in which reference TRBV18 and TRBJ2-3 provide the parts outside the CDR3, is NAGVMQNPRHLVRRRGQEARLRCSPMKGHSHVYWYRQLPEEGLKFMVYLQKENIIDESGMPKERFSAEFPKEGPSILRIQQVVRGDSAAYFCASSPGPDTQYFGPGTRLTVL.

This clone was found a few times. The genes are TRBV7-2 and TRBJ2-1; no clear D gene. Trimming pared 1 base from V and 10 bases from J, leaving 14 bases between. CDR1 SGHTA and CDR2 FQGNSA come from the germline V gene. The CDR3 loop spans 14 amino acids. Here the CDR3 DNA reads TGTGCCAGCAGCTTAGGACGCGTAGGGAACGAGCAGTTCTTC. Amino acid sequence: CASSLGRVGNEQFF.

V is TRBV7-2 and J is TRBJ1-5; D gene unclear. V gave up 0 bases and J gave up 4 bases, with 7 bases separating them. In germline, CDR1 is SGHTA, CDR2 FQGNSA. CDR3 length: 14 amino acids. The DNA for the CDR3 is TGTGCCAGCAGCTTAGCTGGCGGGAATCAGCCCCAGCATTTT. It translates to CASSLAGGNQPQHF.

Only a few counts were recorded for this clone. The gene calls are TRBV19 and TRBJ2-5, with 8 bases identical to TRBD2. From germline, CDR1 is LNHDA and CDR2 SQIVND (reference sequence). J was trimmed by 5 bases and V by 7 bases; bases with no gene match: 3. The CDR3 has 12 amino acids. DNA for the CDR3: TGTGCCAGTACCCTAGCGGGTGAGACCCAGTACTTC. Its translation: CASTLAGETQYF.

This rearrangement joins TRBV11-2 to TRBJ2-5; 7 nucleotides agree with TRBD1. The junction had 13 bases not matched to a gene; V was cut back by 5 bases and J by 7 bases. Germline V CDR1 and CDR2: SGHAT, FQNNGV. This CDR3 has 15 amino acids. The DNA for the CDR3 is TGTGCCAGCAGCGCCAGAAACAGGGGTCAGGGGACCCAGTACTTC. Protein product: CASSARNRGQGTQYF.

V usage is TRBV5-1 and J usage is TRBJ1-2; 7 nucleotides match TRBD1. There are 13 residues in the CDR3. Germline V gives CDR1 SGHRS, CDR2 YFSETQ. V lost 4 bases, J lost 4 bases, and 4 bases stayed unmatched. The CDR3 loop is CASSLTGVYGYTF. DNA of the CDR3: TGCGCCAGCAGCCTCACAGGGGTCTATGGCTACACCTTC.

The V call is TRBV7-9, the J call TRBJ1-5; D uncertain. Germline assignment: CDR1 SEHNR and CDR2 FQNEAQ (reference sequence). The germline V and J ends were trimmed by 1 base and 2 bases, with 9 bases remaining between them. CDR3 size: 15 residues. The chain's CDR3 is CASSLVGGGNQPQHF. Written as DNA, the CDR3 is TGTGCCAGCAGCTTAGTGGGCGGTGGCAATCAGCCCCAGCATTTT.

The chain recombines TRBV11-2 with TRBJ2-1, with 11 bases aligning to TRBD1. CDR3 size: 18 residues. With V trimmed by 3 bases and J by 3 bases, 10 bases remained unmatched. From germline, CDR1 is SGHAT and CDR2 FQNNGV. The CDR3 region has the DNA TGTGCCAGCAGCTTGACCGAGCGGACAGGGGGCCGCTACAATGAGCAGTTCTTC. As protein: CASSLTERTGGRYNEQFF.

The count of this clone is one. This CDR3 is CASSHTESNQPQHF. DNA for the CDR3: TGTGCCAGCAGCCATACTGAGAGCAATCAGCCCCAGCATTTT. The chain couples TRBV7-8 to TRBJ1-5; no firm D call. The germline V gene encodes CDR1 SGHVS and CDR2 FQNEAQ. CDR3 length: 14 amino acids. Deletions cut 5 bases from V and 1 base from J, with 9 bases between.

For the CDR3, the DNA is TGTGCCAGCAGGGACCTCGCCTCGTACTCCTACGAGCAGTACTTC. Residues: CASRDLASYSYEQYF. The chain joins TRBV6-1 to TRBJ2-7; D is undetermined. Trimming shortened V by 6 bases and J by 0 bases, and 15 bases separated the two germline ends. Germline CDR1 reads MNHNS; CDR2 reads SASEGT. This CDR3 spans 15 amino acids.

J is TRBJ2-5 and V is TRBV13, with D possibly matching TRBD1 (5 bases). The CDR3 is 17 residues long. The germline CDR1 and CDR2 sequences are PRHDT and FYEKMQ (reference sequence). With 0 bases removed from V and 1 base from J, the gap between germline ends came to 15 bases. The CDR3 coding sequence is TGTGCCAGCAGCTTAGGCCGGTGGGGCTGGGGCCAAGAGACCCAGTACTTC. This encodes CASSLGRWGWGQETQYF. Filled out from reference TRBV13 and TRBJ2-5, the complete variable domain reads AAGVIQSPRHLIKEKRETATLKCYPIPRHDTVYWYQQGPGQDPQFLISFYEKMQSDKGSIPDRFSAQQFSDYHSELNMSSLELGDSALYFCASSLGRWGWGQETQYFGPGTRLLVL.

The V gene is TRBV25-1, the J gene TRBJ1-1, with D unresolved. Per germline, CDR1 MGHDK and CDR2 SYGVNS. Trimming left V 7 bases short and J 7 bases short, with 16 bases between. The CDR3 totals 13 residues. CDR3 DNA: TGTGCCAGCATTTCCAACAGCAATTTTGAAGCTTTCTTT. Translating gives CASISNSNFEAFF.